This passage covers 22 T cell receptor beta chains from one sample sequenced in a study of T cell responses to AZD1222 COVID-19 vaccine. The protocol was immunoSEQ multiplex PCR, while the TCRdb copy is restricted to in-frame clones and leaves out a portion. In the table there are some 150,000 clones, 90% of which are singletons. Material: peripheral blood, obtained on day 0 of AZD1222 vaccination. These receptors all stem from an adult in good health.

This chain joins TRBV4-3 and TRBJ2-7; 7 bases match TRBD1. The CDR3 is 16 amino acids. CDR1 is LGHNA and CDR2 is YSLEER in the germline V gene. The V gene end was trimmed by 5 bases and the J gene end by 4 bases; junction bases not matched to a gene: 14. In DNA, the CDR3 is TGCGCCAGCAGCTTCGTGGCCGGGACAGCTTCTTACGAGCAGTACTTC. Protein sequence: CASSFVAGTASYEQYF.

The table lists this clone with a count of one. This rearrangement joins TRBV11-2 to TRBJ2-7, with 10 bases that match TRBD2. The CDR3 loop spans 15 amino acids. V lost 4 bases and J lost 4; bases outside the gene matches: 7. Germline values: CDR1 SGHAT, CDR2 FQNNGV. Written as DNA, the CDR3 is TGTGCCAGCAGCTCCCCCAGACTAGCGGGTTACGAGCAGTACTTC. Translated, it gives CASSSPRLAGYEQYF. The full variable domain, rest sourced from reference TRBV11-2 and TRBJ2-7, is EAGVAQSPRYKIIEKRQSVAFWCNPISGHATLYWYQQILGQGPKLLIQFQNNGVVDDSQLPKDRFSAERLKGVDSTLKIQPAKLEDSAVYLCASSSPRLAGYEQYFGPGTRLTVT.

CDR3 residues: CAWSVVGGKNIQYF. CDR3 nucleotides: TGTGCCTGGAGTGTAGTGGGCGGGAAAAACATTCAGTACTTC. The rearrangement uses TRBV30 and TRBJ2-4, with TRBD2 as a possible D gene (5 bases). The ends were cut back, 0 bases at V and 4 bases at J, with 10 bases in the middle. Per the germline V gene, CDR1 is GTSNPN and CDR2 is SVGIG (reference sequence). The CDR3 loop spans 14 amino acids.

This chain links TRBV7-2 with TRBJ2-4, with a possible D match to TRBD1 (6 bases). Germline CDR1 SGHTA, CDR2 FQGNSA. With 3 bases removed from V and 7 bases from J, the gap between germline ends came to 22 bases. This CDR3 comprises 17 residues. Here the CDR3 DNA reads TGTGCCAGCAGCTTGAAGGGACAAAGGGGACGTGGGAACATTCAGTACTTC. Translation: CASSLKGQRGRGNIQYF. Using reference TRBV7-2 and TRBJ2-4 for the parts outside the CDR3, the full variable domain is GAGVSQSPSNKVTEKGKDVELRCDPISGHTALYWYRQSLGQGLEFLIYFQGNSAPDKSGLPSDRFSAERTGGSVSTLTIQRTQQEDSAVYLCASSLKGQRGRGNIQYFGAGTRLSVL.

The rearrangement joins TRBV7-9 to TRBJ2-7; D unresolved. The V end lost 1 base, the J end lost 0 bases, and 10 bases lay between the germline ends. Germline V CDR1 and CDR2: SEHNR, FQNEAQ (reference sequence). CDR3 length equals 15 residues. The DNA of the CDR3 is TGTGCCAGCAGCTTAGGCCGCGAAAGCTCCTACGAGCAGTACTTC. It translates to CASSLGRESSYEQYF. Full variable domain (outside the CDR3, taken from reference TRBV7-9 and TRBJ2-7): DTGVSQNPRHKITKRGQNVTFRCDPISEHNRLYWYRQTLGQGPEFLTYFQNEAQLEKSRLLSDRFSAERPKGSFSTLEIQRTEQGDSAMYLCASSLGRESSYEQYFGPGTRLTVT.

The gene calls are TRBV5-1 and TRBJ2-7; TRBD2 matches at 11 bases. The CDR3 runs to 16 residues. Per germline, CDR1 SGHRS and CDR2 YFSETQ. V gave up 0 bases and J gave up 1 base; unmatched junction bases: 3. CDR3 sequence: CASSLGGTSGSYEQYF. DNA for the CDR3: TGCGCCAGCAGCTTGGGTGGGACTAGCGGATCCTACGAGCAGTACTTC.

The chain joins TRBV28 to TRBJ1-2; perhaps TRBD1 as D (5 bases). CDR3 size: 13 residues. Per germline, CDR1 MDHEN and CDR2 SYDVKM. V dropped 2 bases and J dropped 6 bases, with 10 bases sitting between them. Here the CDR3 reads CASSLRRVDGYTF. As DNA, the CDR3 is TGTGCCAGCAGTTTACGCAGGGTTGATGGCTACACCTTC.

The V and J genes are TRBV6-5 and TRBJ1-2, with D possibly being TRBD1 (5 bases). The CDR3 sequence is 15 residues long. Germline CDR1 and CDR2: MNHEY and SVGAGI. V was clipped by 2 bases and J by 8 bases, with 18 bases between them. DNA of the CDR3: TGTGCCAGCAGTTACGGTCCAGGGAGGTCAGACGGCTACACCTTC. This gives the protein CASSYGPGRSDGYTF.

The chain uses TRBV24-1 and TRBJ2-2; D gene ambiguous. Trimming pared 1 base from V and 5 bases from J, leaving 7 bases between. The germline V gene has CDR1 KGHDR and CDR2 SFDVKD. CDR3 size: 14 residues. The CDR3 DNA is TGTGCCACCAGTGATTTACTGGAAACCGGGGAGCTGTTTTTT. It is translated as CATSDLLETGELFF.

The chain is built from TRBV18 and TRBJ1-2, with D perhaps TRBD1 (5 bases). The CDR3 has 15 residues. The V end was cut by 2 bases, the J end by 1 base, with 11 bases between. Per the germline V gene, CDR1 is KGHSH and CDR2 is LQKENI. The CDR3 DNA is TGTGCCAGCTCACCAAGGGGTCCTGGTAACTATGGCTACACCTTC. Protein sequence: CASSPRGPGNYGYTF.

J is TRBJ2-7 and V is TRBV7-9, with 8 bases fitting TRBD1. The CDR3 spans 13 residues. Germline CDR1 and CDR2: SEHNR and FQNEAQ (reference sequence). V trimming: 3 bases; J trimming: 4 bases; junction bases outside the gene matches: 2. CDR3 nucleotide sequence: TGTGCCAGCAGCTTGCAGGGGGCGTACGAGCAGTACTTC. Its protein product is CASSLQGAYEQYF.

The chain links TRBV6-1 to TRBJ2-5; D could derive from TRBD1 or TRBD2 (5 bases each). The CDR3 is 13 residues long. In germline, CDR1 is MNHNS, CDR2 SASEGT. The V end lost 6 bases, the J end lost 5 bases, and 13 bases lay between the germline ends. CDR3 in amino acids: CASSLRGVETQYF. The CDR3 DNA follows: TGTGCCAGCAGCCTTCGAGGGGTTGAGACCCAGTACTTC.

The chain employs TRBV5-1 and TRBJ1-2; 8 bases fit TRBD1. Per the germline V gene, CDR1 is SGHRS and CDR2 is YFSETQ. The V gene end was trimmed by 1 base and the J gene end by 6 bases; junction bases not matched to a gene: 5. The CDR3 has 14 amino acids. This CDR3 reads CASSLQTGENGYTF. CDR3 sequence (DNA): TGCGCCAGCAGCTTGCAGACAGGGGAAAATGGCTACACCTTC.

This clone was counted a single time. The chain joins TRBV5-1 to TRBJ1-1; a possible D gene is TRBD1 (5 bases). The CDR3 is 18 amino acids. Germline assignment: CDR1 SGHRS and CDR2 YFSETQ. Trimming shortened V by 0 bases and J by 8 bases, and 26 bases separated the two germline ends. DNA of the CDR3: TGCGCCAGCAGCTTGGAGAACCCAGGGTTTCATTGGGCCCCCGAAGCTTTCTTT. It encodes CASSLENPGFHWAPEAFF.

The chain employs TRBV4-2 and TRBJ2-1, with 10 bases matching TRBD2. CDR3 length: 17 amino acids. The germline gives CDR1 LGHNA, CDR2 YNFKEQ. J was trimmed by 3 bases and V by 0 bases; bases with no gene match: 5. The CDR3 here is CASSQEASGSVYNEQFF. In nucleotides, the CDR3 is TGTGCCAGCAGCCAAGAGGCTAGCGGGAGCGTCTACAATGAGCAGTTCTTC.

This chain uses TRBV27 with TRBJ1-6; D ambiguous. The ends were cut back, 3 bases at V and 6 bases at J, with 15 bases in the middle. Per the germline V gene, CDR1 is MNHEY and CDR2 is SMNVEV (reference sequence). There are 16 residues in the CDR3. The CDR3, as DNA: TGTGCCAGCAGTTTGAAACAGCCATTTTTTAATTCACCCCTCCACTTT. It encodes CASSLKQPFFNSPLHF.

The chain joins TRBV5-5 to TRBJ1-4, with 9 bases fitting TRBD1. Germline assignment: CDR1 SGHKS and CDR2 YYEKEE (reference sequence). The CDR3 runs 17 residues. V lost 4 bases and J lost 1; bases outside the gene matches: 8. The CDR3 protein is CASSQRTGALTNEKLFF. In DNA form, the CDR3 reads TGTGCCAGCAGCCAGAGGACAGGGGCGTTAACTAATGAAAAACTGTTTTTT.

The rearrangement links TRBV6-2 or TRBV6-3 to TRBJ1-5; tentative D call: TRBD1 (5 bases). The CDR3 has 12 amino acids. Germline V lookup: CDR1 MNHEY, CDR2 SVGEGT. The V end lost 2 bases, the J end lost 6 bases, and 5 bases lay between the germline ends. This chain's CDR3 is CASSYGGQPQHF. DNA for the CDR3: TGTGCCAGCAGTTACGGGGGTCAGCCCCAGCATTTT.

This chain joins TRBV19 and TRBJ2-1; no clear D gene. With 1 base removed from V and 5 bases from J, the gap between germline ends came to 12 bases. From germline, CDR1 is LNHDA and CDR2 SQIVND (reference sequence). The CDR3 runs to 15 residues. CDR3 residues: CASSIAGRSNNEQFF. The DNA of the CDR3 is TGTGCCAGTAGTATAGCCGGACGTAGCAACAATGAGCAGTTCTTC.

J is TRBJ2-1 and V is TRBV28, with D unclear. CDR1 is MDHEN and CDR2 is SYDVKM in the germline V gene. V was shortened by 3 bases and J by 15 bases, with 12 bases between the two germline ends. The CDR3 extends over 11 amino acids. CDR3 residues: CASSFSQDPFF. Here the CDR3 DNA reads TGTGCCAGCAGTTTCTCCCAAGACCCGTTCTTC.

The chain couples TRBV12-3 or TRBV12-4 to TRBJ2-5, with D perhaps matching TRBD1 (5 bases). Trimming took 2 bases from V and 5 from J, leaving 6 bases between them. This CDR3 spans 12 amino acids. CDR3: CASSLQGETQYF. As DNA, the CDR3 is TGTGCCAGCAGTTTACAGGGTGAGACCCAGTACTTC.

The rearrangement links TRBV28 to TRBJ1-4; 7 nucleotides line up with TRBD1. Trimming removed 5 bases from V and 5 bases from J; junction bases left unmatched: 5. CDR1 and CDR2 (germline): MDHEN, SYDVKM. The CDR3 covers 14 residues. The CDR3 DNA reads TGTGCCAGCAGTGATGACAGGGAGAATGAAAAACTGTTTTTT. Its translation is CASSDDRENEKLFF.